The 4 T cell receptor beta chains below come from one sample, sequenced in a study of blood T cell repertoires in COVID-19. Here immunoSEQ multiplex PCR was the method, and the copy in TCRdb shows in-frame clones only, minus some. The sample consists of about 230,000 clones, more than 80% of them appearing once. Sequenced material: peripheral blood. These receptors came from a woman of 80 years or more with COVID-19, enrolled during active disease.

The gene calls are TRBV18 and TRBJ1-1; D not certain. Germline V CDR1 and CDR2: KGHSH, LQKENI. Trimming stripped 1 base from V and 1 base from J, with 10 bases between. The CDR3 is 15 residues long. The chain's CDR3 is CASSPQGGKNTEAFF. The CDR3 DNA is TGTGCCAGCTCACCACAGGGAGGGAAGAACACTGAAGCTTTCTTT.

This clone was picked up a small number of times. V gene TRBV4-3 combines with J gene TRBJ2-3, with no clear D. The length of the CDR3 is 14 residues. V lost 0 bases, J lost 2 bases, and 6 bases lay in between. CDR1 is LGHNA, CDR2 YSLEER, per germline. CDR3 DNA sequence: TGCGCCAGCAGCCAAGAATCTAACACAGATACGCAGTATTTT. Translating it yields CASSQESNTDTQYF.

This chain links TRBV19 with TRBJ2-1, with a weak D call TRBD2 (6 bases). The CDR3 covers 14 residues. Germline assignment: CDR1 LNHDA and CDR2 SQIVND (reference sequence). Trimming shortened V by 6 bases and J by 13 bases, and 22 bases separated the two germline ends. The CDR3 sequence is CASSHGGIVGVQFF. The CDR3 bases are TGTGCCAGTAGCCATGGGGGGATAGTAGGGGTCCAGTTCTTC.

The V and J genes are TRBV5-4 and TRBJ2-7; unclear D gene. With 0 bases removed from V and 0 bases from J, the gap between germline ends came to 7 bases. Germline V gives CDR1 SGHNT, CDR2 YYREEE (reference sequence). The CDR3 is made up of 14 amino acids. DNA of the CDR3: TGTGCCAGCAGCTTGGGCGCTAACTCCTACGAGCAGTACTTC. Its translation is CASSLGANSYEQYF.